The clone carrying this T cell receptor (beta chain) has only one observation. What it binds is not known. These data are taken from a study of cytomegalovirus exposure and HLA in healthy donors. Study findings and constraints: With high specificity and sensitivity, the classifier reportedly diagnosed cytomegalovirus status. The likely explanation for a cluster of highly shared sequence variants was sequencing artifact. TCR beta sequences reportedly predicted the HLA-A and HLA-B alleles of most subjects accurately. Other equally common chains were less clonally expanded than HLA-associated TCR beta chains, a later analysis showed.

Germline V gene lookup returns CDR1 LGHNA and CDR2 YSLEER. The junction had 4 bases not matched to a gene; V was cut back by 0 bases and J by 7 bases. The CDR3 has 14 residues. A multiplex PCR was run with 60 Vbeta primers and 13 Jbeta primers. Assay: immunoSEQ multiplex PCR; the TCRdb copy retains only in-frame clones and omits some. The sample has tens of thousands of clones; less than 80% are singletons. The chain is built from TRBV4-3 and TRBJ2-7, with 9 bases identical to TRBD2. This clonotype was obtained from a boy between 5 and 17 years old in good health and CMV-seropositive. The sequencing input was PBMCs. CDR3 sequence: CASSQDAGGPEQYF. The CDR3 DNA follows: TGCGCCAGCAGCCAAGATGCGGGAGGGCCTGAGCAGTACTTC.